This T cell receptor (beta chain) derives from a study of cytomegalovirus exposure and HLA in healthy donors. General study points: Immune exposure information available was restricted to CMV serostatus. In vitro experiments confirmed that a few CMV-associated chains were specific for CMV antigens.

Researchers ran the PCR with 60 Vbeta and 13 Jbeta primers. Methods used by the authors: The count from a later analysis was about 80 million unique TCR beta chains, some 10 million of them shared. Using immunoSEQ multiplex PCR, the repertoire was profiled, and TCRdb retains in-frame clones only, with some absent. Clone size and the V and J calls come from that table; the DNA yielded D and trimming. The sample carries under 200,000 clones, roughly 70% recorded once. As regards this clone: No antigen is known for it.

The CDR3 sequence is 15 residues long. Trimming left V 4 bases short and J 4 bases short, with 14 bases between. Germline CDR1 LNHDA, CDR2 SQIVND (reference sequence). The source is a woman aged 50 to 65 in good health and CMV-seropositive. V and J are TRBV19 and TRBJ1-5, with D perhaps matching TRBD1 (6 bases). The material sequenced was PBMCs. This CDR3 is CASSTARGGNQPQHF. The CDR3 nucleotides read TGTGCCAGTAGTACCGCGAGAGGGGGAAATCAGCCCCAGCATTTT.